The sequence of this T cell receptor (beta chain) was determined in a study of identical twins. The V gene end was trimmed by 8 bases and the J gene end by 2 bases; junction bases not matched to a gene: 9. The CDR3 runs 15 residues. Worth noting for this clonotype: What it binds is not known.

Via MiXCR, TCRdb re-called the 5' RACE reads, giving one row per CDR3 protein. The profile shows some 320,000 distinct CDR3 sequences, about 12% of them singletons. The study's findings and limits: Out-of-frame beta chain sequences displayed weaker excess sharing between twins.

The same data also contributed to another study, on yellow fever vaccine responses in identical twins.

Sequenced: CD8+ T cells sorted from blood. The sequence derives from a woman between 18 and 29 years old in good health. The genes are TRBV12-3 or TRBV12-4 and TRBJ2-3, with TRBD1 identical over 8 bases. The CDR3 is CASRNDRGITDTQYF. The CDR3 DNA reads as TGTGCCAGCCGGAACGACAGGGGCATCACAGATACGCAGTATTTT.